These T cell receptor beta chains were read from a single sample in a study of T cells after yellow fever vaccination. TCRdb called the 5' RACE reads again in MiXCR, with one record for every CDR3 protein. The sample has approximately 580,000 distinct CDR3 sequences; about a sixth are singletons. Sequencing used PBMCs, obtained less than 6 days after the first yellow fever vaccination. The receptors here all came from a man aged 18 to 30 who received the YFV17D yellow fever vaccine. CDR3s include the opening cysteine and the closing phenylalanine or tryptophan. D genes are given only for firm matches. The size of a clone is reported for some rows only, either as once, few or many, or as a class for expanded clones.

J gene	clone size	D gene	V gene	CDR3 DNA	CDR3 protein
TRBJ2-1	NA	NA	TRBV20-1	TGCAGTGCTAGAGTAGTTACGTCCTACAATGAGCAGTTCTTC	CSARVVTSYNEQFF
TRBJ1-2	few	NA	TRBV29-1	TGCAGCGTTGAAGAATTAGGCTACACCTTC	CSVEELGYTF
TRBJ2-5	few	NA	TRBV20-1	TGCAGTGCTAGAGATCGGAGGGGTCATCAAGAGACCCAGTACTTC	CSARDRRGHQETQYF
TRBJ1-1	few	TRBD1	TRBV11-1	TGTGCCAGCAGCTTACCCCCTCCGGGACAGGGGACGAACACTGAAGCTTTCTTT	CASSLPPPGQGTNTEAFF
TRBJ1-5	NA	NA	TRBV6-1	TGTGCCAGCAGTGAACGGGACGGTGGGCAACAGCCCCAGCATTTT	CASSERDGGQQPQHF
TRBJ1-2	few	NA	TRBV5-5	TGTGCCAGCAGCCCGGGGATCACACGCATGGGTGGCTACACCTTC	CASSPGITRMGGYTF
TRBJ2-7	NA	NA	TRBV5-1	TGCGCCAGCACAATTGCGGAGGGCTTCCACGAGCAGTACTTC	CASTIAEGFHEQYF
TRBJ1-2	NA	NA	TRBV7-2	TGTGCCAGCAGCTTATTTCGTCAGGACAACTATGGCTACACCTTC	CASSLFRQDNYGYTF
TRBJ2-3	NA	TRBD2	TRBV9	TGTGCCAGCAGCGTAAGTGGCCGAAGCGGGGTCTCGAAGGGTACGCAGTATTTT	CASSVSGRSGVSKGTQYF
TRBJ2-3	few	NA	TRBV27	TGTGCCAGCAGTCGCAGGCGCGCAGATACGCAGTATTTT	CASSRRRADTQYF
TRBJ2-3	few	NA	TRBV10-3	TGTGCCATCAGTGGCACAGGGACGGGAGTGGGCACAGATACGCAGTATTTT	CAISGTGTGVGTDTQYF